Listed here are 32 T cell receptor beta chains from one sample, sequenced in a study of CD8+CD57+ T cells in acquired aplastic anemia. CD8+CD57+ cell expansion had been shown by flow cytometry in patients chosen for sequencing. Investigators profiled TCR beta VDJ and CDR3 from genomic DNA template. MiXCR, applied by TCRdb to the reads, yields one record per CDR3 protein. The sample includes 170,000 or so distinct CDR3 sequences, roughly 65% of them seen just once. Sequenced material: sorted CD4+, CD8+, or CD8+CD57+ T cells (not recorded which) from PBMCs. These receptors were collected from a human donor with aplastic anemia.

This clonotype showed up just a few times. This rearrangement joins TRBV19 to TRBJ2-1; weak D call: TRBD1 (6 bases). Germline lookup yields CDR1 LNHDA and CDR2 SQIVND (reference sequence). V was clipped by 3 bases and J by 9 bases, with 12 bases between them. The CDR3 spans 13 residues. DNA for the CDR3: TGTGCCAGTAGTATGCTCAGGGGAAGTGAGCAGTTCTTC. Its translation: CASSMLRGSEQFF.

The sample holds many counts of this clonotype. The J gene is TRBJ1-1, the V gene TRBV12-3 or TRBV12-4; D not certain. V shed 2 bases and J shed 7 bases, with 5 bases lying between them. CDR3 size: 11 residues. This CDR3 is CASSLMGEAFF. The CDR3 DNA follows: TGTGCCAGCAGTTTAATGGGTGAAGCTTTCTTT.

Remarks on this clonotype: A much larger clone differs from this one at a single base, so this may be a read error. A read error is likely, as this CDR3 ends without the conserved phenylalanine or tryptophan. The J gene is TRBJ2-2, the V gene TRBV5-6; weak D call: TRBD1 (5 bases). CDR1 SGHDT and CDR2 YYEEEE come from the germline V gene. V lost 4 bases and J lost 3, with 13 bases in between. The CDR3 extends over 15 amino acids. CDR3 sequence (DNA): TGTGCCAGCAGCCTAGACAGACGATACACCGGGGAGCTGTTTCTT. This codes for CASSLDRRYTGELFL.

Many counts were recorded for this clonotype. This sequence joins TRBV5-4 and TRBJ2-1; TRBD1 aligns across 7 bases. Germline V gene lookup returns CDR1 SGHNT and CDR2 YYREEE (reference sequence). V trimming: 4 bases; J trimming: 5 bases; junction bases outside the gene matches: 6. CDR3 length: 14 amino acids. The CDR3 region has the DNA TGTGCCAGCAGCCCGACAGGGAATCACAATGAGCAGTTCTTC. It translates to CASSPTGNHNEQFF.

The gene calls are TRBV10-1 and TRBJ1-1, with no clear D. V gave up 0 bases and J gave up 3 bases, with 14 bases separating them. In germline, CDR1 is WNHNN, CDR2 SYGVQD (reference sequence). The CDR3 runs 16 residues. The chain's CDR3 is CASSESRARRDTEAFF. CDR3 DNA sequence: TGCGCCAGCAGTGAGTCCCGGGCCCGACGGGACACTGAAGCTTTCTTT.

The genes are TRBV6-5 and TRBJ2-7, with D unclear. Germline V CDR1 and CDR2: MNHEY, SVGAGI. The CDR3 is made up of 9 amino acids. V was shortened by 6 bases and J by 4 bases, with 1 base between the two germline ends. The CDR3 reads CASRYEQYF. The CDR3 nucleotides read TGTGCCAGCAGGTACGAGCAGTACTTC.

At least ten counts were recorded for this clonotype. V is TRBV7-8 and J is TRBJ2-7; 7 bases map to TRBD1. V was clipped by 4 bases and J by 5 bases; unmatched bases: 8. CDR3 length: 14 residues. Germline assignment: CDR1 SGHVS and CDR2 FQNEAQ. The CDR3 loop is CASSSPTGTNEQYF. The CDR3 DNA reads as TGTGCCAGCAGCTCTCCGACAGGGACCAACGAGCAGTACTTC. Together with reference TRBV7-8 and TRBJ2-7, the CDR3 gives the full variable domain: GAGVSQSPRYKVAKRGQDVALRCDPISGHVSLFWYQQALGQGPEFLTYFQNEAQLDKSGLPSDRFFAERPEGSVSTLKIQRTQQEDSAVYLCASSSPTGTNEQYFGPGTRLTVT.

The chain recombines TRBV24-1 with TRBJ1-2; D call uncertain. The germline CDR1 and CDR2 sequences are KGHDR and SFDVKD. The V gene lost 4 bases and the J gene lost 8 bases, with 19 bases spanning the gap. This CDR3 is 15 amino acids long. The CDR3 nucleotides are TGTGCCACCAGTGACCCCGATCAATCTAGAGAGGGCTACACCTTC. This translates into CATSDPDQSREGYTF.

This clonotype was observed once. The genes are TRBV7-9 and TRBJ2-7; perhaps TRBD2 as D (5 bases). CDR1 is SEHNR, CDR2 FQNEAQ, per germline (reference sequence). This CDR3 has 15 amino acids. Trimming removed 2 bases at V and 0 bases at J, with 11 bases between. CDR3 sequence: CASSLIGESSYEQYF. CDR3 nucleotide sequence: TGTGCCAGCAGCTTAATCGGGGAGAGCTCCTACGAGCAGTACTTC.

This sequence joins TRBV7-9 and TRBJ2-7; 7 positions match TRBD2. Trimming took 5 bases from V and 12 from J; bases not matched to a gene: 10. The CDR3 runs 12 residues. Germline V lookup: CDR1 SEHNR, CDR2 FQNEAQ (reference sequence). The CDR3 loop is CASSPGGGAAYF. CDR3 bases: TGTGCCAGCAGCCCCGGGGGAGGGGCAGCGTACTTC.

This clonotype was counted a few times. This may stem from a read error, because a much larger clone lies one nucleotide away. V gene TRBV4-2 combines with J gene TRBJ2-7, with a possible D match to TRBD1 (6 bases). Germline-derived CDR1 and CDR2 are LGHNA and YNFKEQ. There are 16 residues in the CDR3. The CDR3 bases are TGTGCCAGCAGCCAAGAATCTGGGACACCCACCTACGGGCAGTACTTC. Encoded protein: CASSQESGTPTYGQYF.

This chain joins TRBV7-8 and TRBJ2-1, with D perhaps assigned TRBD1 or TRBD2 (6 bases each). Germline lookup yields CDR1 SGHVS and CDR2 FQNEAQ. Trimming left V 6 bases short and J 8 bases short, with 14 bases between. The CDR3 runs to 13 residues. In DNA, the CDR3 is TGTGCCAGCAGGGAGGGGGTAAGCTATGAGCAGTTCTTC. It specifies CASREGVSYEQFF.

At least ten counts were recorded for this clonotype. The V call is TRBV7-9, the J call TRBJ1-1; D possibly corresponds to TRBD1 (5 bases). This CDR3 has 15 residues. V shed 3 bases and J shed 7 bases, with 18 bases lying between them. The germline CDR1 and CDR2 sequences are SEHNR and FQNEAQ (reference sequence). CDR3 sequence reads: CASSFVIGTGLEAFF. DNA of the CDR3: TGTGCCAGCAGCTTTGTAATCGGGACGGGGCTTGAAGCTTTCTTT.

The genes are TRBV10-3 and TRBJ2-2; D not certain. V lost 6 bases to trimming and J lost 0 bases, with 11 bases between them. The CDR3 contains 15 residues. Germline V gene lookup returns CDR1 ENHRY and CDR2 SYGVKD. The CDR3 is CAISEHSANTGELFF. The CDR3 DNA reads TGTGCCATCAGCGAGCACAGCGCGAACACCGGGGAGCTGTTTTTT.

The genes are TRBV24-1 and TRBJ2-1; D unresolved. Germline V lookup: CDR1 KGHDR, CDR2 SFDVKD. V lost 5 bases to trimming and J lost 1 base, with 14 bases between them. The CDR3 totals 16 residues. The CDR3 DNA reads TGTGCCACCAGTGCTCCTGCAGGTCGGTCCTACAATGAGCAGTTCTTC. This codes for CATSAPAGRSYNEQFF.

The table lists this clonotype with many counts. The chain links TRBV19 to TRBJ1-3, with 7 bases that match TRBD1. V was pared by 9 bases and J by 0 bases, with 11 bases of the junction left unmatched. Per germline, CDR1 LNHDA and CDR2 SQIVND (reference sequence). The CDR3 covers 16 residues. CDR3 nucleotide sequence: TGTGCCAGCCGGGACAGCCTGCAAAGCTCTGGAAACACCATATATTTT. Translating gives CASRDSLQSSGNTIYF.

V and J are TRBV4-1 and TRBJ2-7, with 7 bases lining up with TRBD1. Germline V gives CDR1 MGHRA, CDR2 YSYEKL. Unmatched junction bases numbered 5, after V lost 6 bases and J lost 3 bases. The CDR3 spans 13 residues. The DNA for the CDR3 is TGCGCCAGCAGTCCCCGACAGGGCTACGAGCAGTACTTC. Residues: CASSPRQGYEQYF.

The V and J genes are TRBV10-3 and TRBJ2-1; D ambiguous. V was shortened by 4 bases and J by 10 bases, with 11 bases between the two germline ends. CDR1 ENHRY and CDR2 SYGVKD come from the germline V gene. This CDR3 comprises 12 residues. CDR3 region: CAISGGKQEQFF. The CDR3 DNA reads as TGTGCCATCAGTGGGGGAAAACAGGAGCAGTTCTTC.

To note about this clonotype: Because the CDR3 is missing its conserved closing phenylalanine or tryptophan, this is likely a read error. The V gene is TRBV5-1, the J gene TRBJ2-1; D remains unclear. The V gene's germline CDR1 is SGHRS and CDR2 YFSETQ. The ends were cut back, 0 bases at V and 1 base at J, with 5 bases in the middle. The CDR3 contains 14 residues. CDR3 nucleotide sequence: TGCGCCAGCAGCTTGGAGGCTTCCTACAATGAGCAGTTCCTC. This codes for CASSLEASYNEQFL.

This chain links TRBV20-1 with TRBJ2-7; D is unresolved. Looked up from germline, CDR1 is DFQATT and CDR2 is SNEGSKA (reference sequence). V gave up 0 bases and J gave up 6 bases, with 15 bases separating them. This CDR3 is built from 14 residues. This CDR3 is CSARDLSVGPEQYF. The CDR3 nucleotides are TGCAGTGCTAGAGATCTAAGCGTAGGACCCGAGCAGTACTTC.

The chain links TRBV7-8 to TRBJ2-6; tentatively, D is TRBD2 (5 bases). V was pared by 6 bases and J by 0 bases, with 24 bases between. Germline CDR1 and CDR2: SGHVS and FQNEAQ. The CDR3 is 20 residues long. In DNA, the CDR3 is TGTGCCAGCAGAGCAGGACTGCGGGCAGGTGACCACTCTGGGGCCAACGTCCTGACTTTC. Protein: CASRAGLRAGDHSGANVLTF.

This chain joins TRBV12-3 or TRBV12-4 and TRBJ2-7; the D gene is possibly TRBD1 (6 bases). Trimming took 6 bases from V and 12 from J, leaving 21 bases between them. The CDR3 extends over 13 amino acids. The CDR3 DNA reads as TGTGCCAGCAGCCCGGGGACATCCCGTTCGAGGTACTTC. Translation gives CASSPGTSRSRYF.

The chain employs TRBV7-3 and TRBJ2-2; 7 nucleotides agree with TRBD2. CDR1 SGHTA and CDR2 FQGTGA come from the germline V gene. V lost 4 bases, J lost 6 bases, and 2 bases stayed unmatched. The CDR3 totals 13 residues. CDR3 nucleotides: TGTGCCAGCAGCTATACTAGCGCCGGGGAGCTGTTTTTT. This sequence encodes CASSYTSAGELFF.

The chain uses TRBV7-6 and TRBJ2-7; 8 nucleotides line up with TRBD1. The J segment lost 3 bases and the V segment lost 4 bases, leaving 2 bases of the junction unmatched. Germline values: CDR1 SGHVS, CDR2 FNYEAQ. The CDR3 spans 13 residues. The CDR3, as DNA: TGTGCCAGCAGCTCGGGGACAGGCTACGAGCAGTACTTC. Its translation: CASSSGTGYEQYF.

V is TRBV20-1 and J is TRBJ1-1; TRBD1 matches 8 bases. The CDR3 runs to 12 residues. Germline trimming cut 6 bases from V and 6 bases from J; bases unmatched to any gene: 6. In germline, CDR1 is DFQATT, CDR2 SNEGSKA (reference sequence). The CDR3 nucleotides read TGCAGTGCCTGGGACAGGAAGGCTGAAGCTTTCTTT. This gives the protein CSAWDRKAEAFF.

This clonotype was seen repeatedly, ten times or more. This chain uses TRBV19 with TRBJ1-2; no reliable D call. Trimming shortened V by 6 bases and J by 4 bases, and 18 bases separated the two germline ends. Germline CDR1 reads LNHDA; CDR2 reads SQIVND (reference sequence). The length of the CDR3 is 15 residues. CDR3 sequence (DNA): TGTGCCAGTAGAATGGGCCCCCGGTTGTTCTATGGCTACACCTTC. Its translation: CASRMGPRLFYGYTF. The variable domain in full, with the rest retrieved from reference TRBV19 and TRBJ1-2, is DGGITQSPKYLFRKEGQNVTLSCEQNLNHDAMYWYRQDPGQGLRLIYYSQIVNDFQKGDIAEGYSVSREKKESFPLTVTSAQKNPTAFYLCASRMGPRLFYGYTFGSGTRLTVV.

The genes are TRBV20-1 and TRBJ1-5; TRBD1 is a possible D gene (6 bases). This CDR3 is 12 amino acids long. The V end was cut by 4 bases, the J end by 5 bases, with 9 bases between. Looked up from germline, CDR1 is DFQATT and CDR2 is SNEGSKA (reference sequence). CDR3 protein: CSANRADQPQHF. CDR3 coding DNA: TGCAGTGCTAACAGGGCCGATCAGCCCCAGCATTTT.

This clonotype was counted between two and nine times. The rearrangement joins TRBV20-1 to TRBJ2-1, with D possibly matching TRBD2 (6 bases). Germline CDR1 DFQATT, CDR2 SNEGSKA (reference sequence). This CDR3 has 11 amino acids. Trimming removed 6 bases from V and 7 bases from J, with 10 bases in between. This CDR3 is CSARLGNEQFF. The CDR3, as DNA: TGCAGTGCACGACTAGGGAATGAGCAGTTCTTC.

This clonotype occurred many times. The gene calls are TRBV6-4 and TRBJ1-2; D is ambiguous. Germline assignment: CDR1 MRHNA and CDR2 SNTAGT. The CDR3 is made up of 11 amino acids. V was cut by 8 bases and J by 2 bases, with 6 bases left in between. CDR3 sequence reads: CASPPNYGYTF. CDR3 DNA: TGTGCCAGCCCCCCAAACTATGGCTACACCTTC.

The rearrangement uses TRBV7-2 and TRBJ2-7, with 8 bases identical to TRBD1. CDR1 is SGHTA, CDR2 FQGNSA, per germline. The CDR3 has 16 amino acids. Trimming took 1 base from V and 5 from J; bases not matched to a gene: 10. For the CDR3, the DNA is TGTGCCAGCAGCTTAGGGGCCGGGACAGGTTTCAACGAGCAGTACTTC. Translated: CASSLGAGTGFNEQYF.

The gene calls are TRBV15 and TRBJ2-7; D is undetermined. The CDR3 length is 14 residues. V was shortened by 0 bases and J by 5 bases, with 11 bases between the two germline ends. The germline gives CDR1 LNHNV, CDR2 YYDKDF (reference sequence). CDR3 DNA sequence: TGTGCCACCAGCAGAGACAGGCTAAACCACGAGCAGTACTTC. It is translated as CATSRDRLNHEQYF.

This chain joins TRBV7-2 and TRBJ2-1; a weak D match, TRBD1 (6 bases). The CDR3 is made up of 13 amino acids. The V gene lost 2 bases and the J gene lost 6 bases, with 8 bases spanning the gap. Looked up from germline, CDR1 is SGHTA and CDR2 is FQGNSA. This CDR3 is CASSLPGANEQFF. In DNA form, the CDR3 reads TGTGCCAGCAGCTTACCAGGGGCCAATGAGCAGTTCTTC.